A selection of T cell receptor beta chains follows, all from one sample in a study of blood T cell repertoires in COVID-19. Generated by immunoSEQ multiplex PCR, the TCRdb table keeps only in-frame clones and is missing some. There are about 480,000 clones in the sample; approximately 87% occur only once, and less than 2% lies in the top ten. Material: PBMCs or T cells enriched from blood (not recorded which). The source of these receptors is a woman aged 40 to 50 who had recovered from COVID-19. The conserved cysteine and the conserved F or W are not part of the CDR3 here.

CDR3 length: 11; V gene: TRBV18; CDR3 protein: ASSPPSVYEQY
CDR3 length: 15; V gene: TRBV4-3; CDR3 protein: ASSQDASGTNTGELF
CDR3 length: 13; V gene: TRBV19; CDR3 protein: ASSIVGGTTYEQY
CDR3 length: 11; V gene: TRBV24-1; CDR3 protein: ATSLQYYNEQF
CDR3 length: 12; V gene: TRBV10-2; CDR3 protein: ASSLTGSPEEQY
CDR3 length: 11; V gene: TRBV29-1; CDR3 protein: SATGLNTDTQY
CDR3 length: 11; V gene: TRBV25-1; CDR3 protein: ASSEGGLTEAF
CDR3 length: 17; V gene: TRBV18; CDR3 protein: ASSLGVPLAPSAKNIQY
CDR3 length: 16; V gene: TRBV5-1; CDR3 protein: ASSLGGLPSSGANVLT
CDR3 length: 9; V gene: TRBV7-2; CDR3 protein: ASSLRGAQY
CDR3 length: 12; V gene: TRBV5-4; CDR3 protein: ASSWDRNSEKLF
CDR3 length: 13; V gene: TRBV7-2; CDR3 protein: ASSQTGITSYEQY
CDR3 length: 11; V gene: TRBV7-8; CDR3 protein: ASSLGSNTEAF
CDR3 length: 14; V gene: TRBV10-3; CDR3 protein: AISETTGTGNQPQH
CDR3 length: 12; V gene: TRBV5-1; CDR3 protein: ASSLGQANTEAF
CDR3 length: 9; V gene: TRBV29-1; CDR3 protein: GGGGDYGYT
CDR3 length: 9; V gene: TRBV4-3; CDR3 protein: ASSRGGGYT
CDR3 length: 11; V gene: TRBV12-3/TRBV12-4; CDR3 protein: ASTPPGQETQY
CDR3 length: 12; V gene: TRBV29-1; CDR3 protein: SGTSGQPGNTIY
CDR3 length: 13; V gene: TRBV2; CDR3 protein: ASSGDRAGNSPLH
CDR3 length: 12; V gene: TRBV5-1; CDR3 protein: ASSGRDRGYEQY
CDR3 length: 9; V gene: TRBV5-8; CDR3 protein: ASSPSRPQH
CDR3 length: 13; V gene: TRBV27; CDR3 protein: ASSFKGASWNEQF
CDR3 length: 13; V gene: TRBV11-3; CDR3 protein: ASSTLAGGGETQY
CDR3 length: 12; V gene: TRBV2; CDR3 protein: ASSEGLAGLGQF
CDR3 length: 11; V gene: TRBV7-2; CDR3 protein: ASSLQGNTEAF
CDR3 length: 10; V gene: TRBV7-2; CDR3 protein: ASSLVRGEQY
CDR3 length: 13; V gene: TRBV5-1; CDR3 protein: ASSLLPGQGQPQH
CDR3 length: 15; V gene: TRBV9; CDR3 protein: ASSVVRTSGPSYEQY
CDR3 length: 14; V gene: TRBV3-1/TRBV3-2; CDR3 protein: ASSPSPWDSIWELF
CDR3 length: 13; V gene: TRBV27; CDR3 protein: ASRGQVKTLWGYT
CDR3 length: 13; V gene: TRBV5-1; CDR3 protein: ASSLFGESYNEQF
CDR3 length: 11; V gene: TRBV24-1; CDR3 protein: ATSDPPVDTQY
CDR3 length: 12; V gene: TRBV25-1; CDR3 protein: ASSRTGPRNGYT
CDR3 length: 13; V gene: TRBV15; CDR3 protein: ATSSDPKGAYEQY
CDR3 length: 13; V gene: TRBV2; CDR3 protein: ASSLDRNSGNTIY
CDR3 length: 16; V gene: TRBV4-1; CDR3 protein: ASSQDDSALYPNYGYT
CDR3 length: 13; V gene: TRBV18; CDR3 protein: ASSPTSGSYNEQF
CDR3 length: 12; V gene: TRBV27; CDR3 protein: ASSYRQGNQPQH